The sequence of this TCR beta chain was determined in a study of cytomegalovirus exposure and HLA in healthy donors. As concerns this clone: What it recognizes is unknown.

Study observations and caveats: Productive rates of about 87% or about 30% were seen for most TCR beta V segments in an earlier analysis.

PCR involved 60 Vbeta and 13 Jbeta primers. Sequenced by immunoSEQ multiplex PCR; TCRdb stores in-frame clones only, minus some. Among 160,000 or so clones listed, around 83% were seen once. The CDR3 spans 15 residues. In germline, CDR1 is KGHSH, CDR2 LQKENI. Losses at the gene ends were 3 bases for V and 3 bases for J; bases not matched to a gene: 2. The V and J genes are TRBV18 and TRBJ2-1; 10 positions agree with TRBD2. The sample taken for sequencing was PBMCs. The receptor's source is a man aged 45 to 65 in good health and CMV-seropositive. CDR3 protein: CASSPASGSYNEQFF. CDR3 nucleotides: TGTGCCAGCTCACCTGCTAGCGGGAGCTACAATGAGCAGTTCTTC.